Below, one TCR beta chain is given with its context. The antigen is unknown. The sample comes from a study of T-cell memory formation after mild COVID-19. TCRdb used MiXCR to reprocess the 5' RACE reads, holding one entry per CDR3 protein. This sample has 250,000 to 350,000 distinct CDR3 sequences, with 15% to 20% found just once. General observations from the study: Clonal second-wave expansions that peaked on day 37 had unconfirmed SARS-CoV-2 specificity.

This sequence originates from a man younger than 35 who had mild COVID-19 (a few samples of this study predate the infection). Cell type and time point are not known. Sequenced input: PBMCs or a T cell subset sorted from them (not recorded which).

Here the CDR3 reads CSAQGALAPPGTDTQYF. CDR3 nucleotide sequence: TGCAGTGCCCAGGGGGCACTAGCTCCCCCGGGGACAGATACGCAGTATTTT. The chain links TRBV20-1 to TRBJ2-3, with 8 bases aligning to TRBD1. The germline gives CDR1 DFQATT, CDR2 SNEGSKA (reference sequence). Trimming cost V 6 bases and J 3 bases; bases outside gene matches: 17. The CDR3 runs to 17 residues.